This T cell receptor beta chain comes out of a study of blood T cell repertoires in COVID-19. Study at large: Samples taken during acute and convalescent COVID-19 were collected in the United States, Italy and Spain. The analysed material was cDNA or gDNA that came from T cells, B-cell-depleted T cells, or PBMCs.

As processed by the authors: The assay estimated nucleated cells by amplifying reference gene primers. The protocol was immunoSEQ multiplex PCR, while the TCRdb copy is restricted to in-frame clones and leaves out a portion. Clone size and V and J calls were adopted from that table, with D and trimming inferred from the DNA. The data contain some 240,000 clones, 75% to 85% of them singletons. The Seattle patients joined while their infection was active and were tracked longitudinally afterward. The CDR3 contains 15 residues. CDR1 and CDR2 from the germline V gene are MNHEY and SMNVEV (reference sequence). V dropped 2 bases and J dropped 7; count of bases not matched to a gene: 11.

Sequencing input: peripheral blood. The TCR comes from a woman in her 70s with COVID-19, enrolled during active disease. The chain has TRBV27 and TRBJ2-7, with 7 bases aligning to TRBD2. CDR3 protein: CASSLMPSGRGEQYF. The CDR3 DNA is TGTGCCAGCAGTTTAATGCCTAGCGGACGGGGAGAGCAGTACTTC.